The sample holds many counts of the clone carrying this T cell receptor beta chain. Antigen: not known. The data are from a study of T cells after yellow fever vaccination. Overall study: Preparation of fractions with low cell numbers was performed using SMART-Seq v4 Ultra Low Input.

There are 15 residues in the CDR3. V dropped 4 bases and J dropped 5 bases, with 18 bases sitting between them. The germline V gene encodes CDR1 SGHRS and CDR2 YFSETQ. TCRdb re-called the 5' RACE reads with MiXCR, one entry per CDR3 protein. In the table there are a few hundred thousand distinct CDR3 sequences, more than 3.5% of which are singletons. Study findings and constraints: It was the secondary response that reached its peak faster, day 5 versus 15, but it was weaker. Reappearing after the booster were most of the clones from primary vaccination (around 95% CD4, 85% to 90% CD8).

The gene calls are TRBV5-1 and TRBJ1-1; D possibly corresponds to TRBD1 (5 bases). The source was PBMCs, collected 15 days after the yellow fever booster vaccination. The TCR was taken from a man younger than 30 who received the YFV17D yellow fever vaccine. The CDR3 sequence is CASSPFRGAGTEAFF. As DNA, the CDR3 is TGCGCCAGCAGCCCCTTCCGGGGCGCGGGGACTGAAGCTTTCTTT.